Shown below are 17 T cell receptor beta chains from a single sample sequenced in a study of radiotherapy plus CTLA-4 blockade in lung cancer. Produced via immunoSEQ multiplex PCR; TCRdb's table is partial and in-frame only. The data show fewer than 150,000 clones, with about four fifths seen just once and approximately 5.5% held by the top ten. The sequencing used peripheral blood, collected from a patient treated with radiotherapy plus ipilimumab. These TCRs come from a human donor with non-small cell lung cancer who had a partial response to radiotherapy plus ipilimumab.

The V gene is TRBV7-8, the J gene TRBJ2-3; the match to TRBD2 covers 11 bases. After removal of 5 bases from V and 5 bases from J, the junction contained 12 bases not matched to a gene. Germline V gene lookup returns CDR1 SGHVS and CDR2 FQNEAQ. CDR3 size: 17 residues. CDR3 residues: CASSPSPLAGGGDTQYF. CDR3 bases: TGTGCCAGCAGCCCCTCGCCCCTAGCGGGAGGCGGAGATACGCAGTATTTT.

V usage is TRBV5-1 and J usage is TRBJ2-7; 9 bases match TRBD2. This CDR3 contains 13 residues. Germline V gives CDR1 SGHRS, CDR2 YFSETQ. The V segment lost 0 bases and the J segment 5 bases; nucleotides outside the gene matches: 0. CDR3 protein: CASSLGTSDEQYV. In DNA form, the CDR3 reads TGCGCCAGCAGCTTGGGGACTAGCGACGAGCAGTACGTC.

Details on this clone: In the same sample, other DNA sequences code for this CDR3. This chain connects TRBV15 to TRBJ1-1; TRBD1 is a possible D gene (5 bases). Germline CDR1 reads LNHNV; CDR2 reads YYDKDF (reference sequence). The CDR3 is 13 residues long. Trimming shortened V by 3 bases and J by 13 bases, and 18 bases separated the two germline ends. CDR3 protein: CATSRKGQGKGFF. The DNA of the CDR3 is TGTGCCACCAGCAGGAAGGGGCAGGGAAAGGGTTTCTTT.

This clone was found a few times. The chain joins TRBV27 to TRBJ2-3; tentatively, D is TRBD2 (6 bases). CDR1 and CDR2 from the germline V gene are MNHEY and SMNVEV (reference sequence). Trimming cost V 4 bases and J 9 bases, with 14 bases left between them. The CDR3 contains 13 residues. CDR3 DNA: TGTGCCAGCAGTTCCACGGGACTTCCCACGCAGTATTTT. Protein: CASSSTGLPTQYF.

The chain is built from TRBV27 and TRBJ1-5; a possible D gene is TRBD1 (5 bases). Germline CDR1 MNHEY, CDR2 SMNVEV (reference sequence). Trimming shortened V by 4 bases and J by 6 bases, and 19 bases separated the two germline ends. The CDR3 consists of 16 residues. The CDR3 protein is CASSSGMGGRIQPQHF. CDR3 coding DNA: TGTGCCAGCAGTTCGGGTATGGGGGGACGAATTCAGCCCCAGCATTTT.

The chain combines TRBV7-9 with TRBJ2-5; 7 bases map to TRBD2. Trimming cost V 8 bases and J 0 bases; bases outside gene matches: 9. CDR1 is SEHNR, CDR2 FQNEAQ, per germline (reference sequence). The CDR3 is 15 amino acids. This CDR3 is CASRRIAGNQETQYF. In nucleotides, the CDR3 is TGTGCCAGCCGAAGGATAGCGGGTAACCAAGAGACCCAGTACTTC.

The chain recombines TRBV4-2 with TRBJ2-1; no definite D call. Germline CDR1 and CDR2: LGHNA and YNFKEQ. V gave up 0 bases and J gave up 2 bases, with 5 bases separating them. The CDR3 is made up of 14 amino acids. CDR3 sequence: CASSQEATYNEQFF. The DNA for the CDR3 is TGTGCCAGCAGCCAAGAAGCAACCTACAATGAGCAGTTCTTC.

The chain combines TRBV30 with TRBJ2-7, with D perhaps TRBD2 (7 bases). This CDR3 is 13 amino acids long. V lost 8 bases and J 5 bases, leaving 19 bases between the germline ends. In germline, CDR1 is GTSNPN, CDR2 SVGIG (reference sequence). CDR3 sequence: CAGQRGGGHEQYV. The DNA for the CDR3 is TGTGCCGGCCAAAGGGGAGGGGGGCACGAGCAGTACGTC.

The gene calls are TRBV4-2 and TRBJ2-1; TRBD2 might be the D (6 bases). The V gene lost 5 bases and the J gene lost 7 bases, with 21 bases spanning the gap. In germline, CDR1 is LGHNA, CDR2 YNFKEQ. The CDR3 runs 16 residues. CDR3 bases: TGTGCCAGCAGCTACGGAGGGTTGACAAGAGGAAATGAGCAGTTCTTC. Residues: CASSYGGLTRGNEQFF.

The rearrangement uses TRBV7-2 and TRBJ2-3, with D perhaps TRBD2 (5 bases). CDR1 SGHTA and CDR2 FQGNSA come from the germline V gene. This CDR3 contains 16 residues. V was pared by 1 base and J by 3 bases, with 14 bases between. CDR3: CASSLGQRLPTDTQYF. The CDR3 coding sequence is TGTGCCAGCAGCTTAGGTCAGCGACTACCTACAGATACGCAGTATTTT.

V and J are TRBV5-1 and TRBJ1-2; 8 bases line up with TRBD1. Germline CDR1 SGHRS, CDR2 YFSETQ. Losses at the gene ends were 0 bases for V and 4 bases for J; bases not matched to a gene: 5. The CDR3 sequence is 15 residues long. The CDR3 bases are TGCGCCAGCAGCTTGGCCGGGACAGGTACCTATGGCTACACCTTC. Amino acid sequence: CASSLAGTGTYGYTF.

As concerns this clone: At one end, the junction sequence differs from germline, possibly due to a read error. Within the sample, other DNA sequences also encode this same CDR3. This chain uses TRBV5-6 with TRBJ1-1; tentatively, D is TRBD1 (5 bases). The CDR3 contains 15 residues. In germline, CDR1 is SGHDT, CDR2 YYEEEE. CDR3 amino acids: CASSLNSGGNTEAFF. The DNA for the CDR3 is TGTGCCAGCAGCTTAAACTCGGGGGGGAACACTGAAGCTTTCTTC.

This clone turned up a few times. The chain employs TRBV10-1 and TRBJ2-7; D is perhaps TRBD2 (5 bases). The V gene's germline CDR1 is WNHNN and CDR2 SYGVQD (reference sequence). Trimming took off 0 bases at V and 7 bases at J, with 10 bases between the two ends. This CDR3 is built from 13 residues. CDR3 in DNA: TGCGCCAGCAGTGAGTCCGACTATGGGGAGCAGTACTTC. Amino acid sequence: CASSESDYGEQYF.

The genes are TRBV7-8 and TRBJ2-1; 15 bases match TRBD2. V dropped 1 base and J dropped 4; count of bases not matched to a gene: 5. The germline V gene encodes CDR1 SGHVS and CDR2 FQNEAQ. The CDR3 length is 18 residues. The CDR3 sequence: CASSLDAGLAGGYNEQFF. In DNA, the CDR3 is TGTGCCAGCAGCTTAGATGCGGGACTAGCGGGAGGTTACAATGAGCAGTTCTTC.

V usage is TRBV7-8 and J usage is TRBJ1-2; TRBD1 aligns across 7 bases. The CDR3 spans 17 residues. CDR1 and CDR2 from the germline V gene are SGHVS and FQNEAQ. J lost 7 bases, V lost 5 bases, and 19 bases had no gene match. This CDR3 reads CASSAQAPGQRTGGYTF. In DNA form, the CDR3 reads TGTGCCAGCAGCGCTCAAGCTCCGGGACAGAGAACGGGTGGCTACACCTTC.

V gene TRBV2 combines with J gene TRBJ2-3, with 11 bases matching TRBD2. There are 14 residues in the CDR3. The germline V gene has CDR1 SNHLY and CDR2 FYNNEI. Trimming removed 6 bases from V and 6 bases from J; junction bases left unmatched: 5. The CDR3 coding sequence is TGTGCCAGCAGGATAGCGGGAGGGCCGGATACGCAGTATTTT. Amino acid sequence: CASRIAGGPDTQYF.

The genes are TRBV6-5 and TRBJ1-2, with D maybe TRBD1 (6 bases). CDR3 length: 16 residues. Looked up from germline, CDR1 is MNHEY and CDR2 is SVGAGI. The germline V and J ends were trimmed by 0 bases and 0 bases, with 11 bases remaining between them. The CDR3, as DNA: TGTGCCAGCAGTTACTCGAGGGGGAAAGCTAACTATGGCTACACCTTC. Translation: CASSYSRGKANYGYTF.